The entry that follows covers one T cell receptor (beta chain) sequence. It has no known antigen specificity. One base away there is no much larger clone; base qualities are not given. The data originate from a study of CD8 T cells in ankylosing spondylitis (dated by TCRdb to 2015 to 2018). With regard to the full study: The study profiled T cell receptor beta repertoires in healthy donors and ankylosing spondylitis patients to find disease-linked TCR variants. Peripheral blood was sampled, and synovial fluid was also collected from ankylosing spondylitis patients. The full study cohort comprised some 27 ankylosing spondylitis patients and some 110 healthy donors.

The sequencing machine was an Illumina HiSeq 2500. Quantitative 5'-RACE with molecular barcodes was used to prepare TCR beta libraries. In the original analysis: Disease-linked TCR variants were identified with a new computational method built on a probabilistic model of VDJ rearrangement. The public reads were reanalyzed by TCRdb: fastp trimming at Q25, MiXCR alignment, in-frame beta chains only. Rows matching on CDR3 protein sequence are summarized as one entry with the most common DNA and genes. V and J calls and clone size were set by TCRdb, not the authors. The sample data list over 400,000 distinct CDR3 sequences, and roughly 26% of these were observed just once. The ten largest account for 0.89% of the sample. Points the paper makes about the study in general: A CD8+ phenotype was shown by the disease-linked clones, which were found at relatively low frequencies in peripheral blood. The disease-linked clones were reported as significantly enriched in matched synovial fluid samples from ankylosing spondylitis patients. A TCR beta motif of fewer than 10 highly homologous amino acid variants appeared characteristic of blood from ankylosing spondylitis patients. Some of the motif variants had been reported before in the synovial fluid and blood of reactive arthritis patients, a finding that suggests common disease-initiation mechanisms.

Sequences were obtained from blood, either unsorted or a sorted T cell fraction (not recorded which). The clonotype comes from a male donor with ankylosing spondylitis.

This receptor carries the CDR3 CASSQGLAGGLDTQYF. Here is the DNA: TGTGCCAGCAGCCAAGGACTAGCGGGAGGCTTAGATACGCAGTATTTT. The V and J segments used are TRBV3-1 and TRBJ2-3, with 13 middle bases fitting TRBD2. Here V drops 1 base and J drops 5 bases, and the junction holds 3 bases not matched to any gene. Sequences LGHDT (CDR1) and YNNKEL (CDR2) are obtained from the germline V gene (reference sequence). The CDR3 measures 16 amino acids from cysteine to phenylalanine. The retained sequence is limited to the CDR3, 48 bases, with the frame set at the first base.